This TCR beta chain appears in the sequencing data of a study of shared clonotypes between healthy human individuals. The overall study: The donors, a couple of women and three men, were aged 18 to 49. The study, taken as a whole, reports: Rarefaction showed sorted-subset sequencing was incomplete despite large depth.

The assay was immunoSEQ multiplex PCR, and TCRdb's table has in-frame clones only and misses some. In the table there are a few million clones, 90% to 95% of which are singletons. Germline assignment: CDR1 SGHTA and CDR2 FQGTGA. Trimming took 5 bases from V and 5 from J, leaving 15 bases between them. The CDR3 is 14 amino acids. Donors comprised healthy HIV-negative adults lacking recent acute infections or vaccinations. Splitting the CD4+ cells yielded a CD45RA+ naive subset and a CD45RA-negative memory subset. In the case of this clone: Its specificity is not known.

The rearrangement links TRBV7-3 to TRBJ2-5; tentatively, D is TRBD2 (5 bases). The receptor comes from a young man in good health. Sequenced input: naive CD4+ T cells sorted from blood. Subset noted: CD45RA+ positively selected. The DNA for the CDR3 is TGTGCCAGCAGCAAAGGGAGCGGCGGGGAGACCCAGTACTTC. Its translation: CASSKGSGGETQYF.